This TCR beta chain came from a study of early T cells in non-severe SARS-CoV-2 infection. Overall study: Bulk RNA taken from unsorted whole blood was sequenced, leaving chains unpaired. Study-level points and caveats: Matching against VDJdb likely underestimated virus-specific expansions, favoring anti-spike CD8.

TCRdb used MiXCR to reprocess the 5' RACE reads, holding one entry per CDR3 protein. The sample includes approximately 39,000 distinct CDR3 sequences, about 5% of them seen just once. At least ten counts were recorded for this clonotype. Its specificity is not known. This CDR3 region has 15 residues. CDR1 and CDR2 from the germline V gene are MGHRA and YSYEKL. The J segment lost 2 bases and the V segment lost 6 bases, leaving 5 bases of the junction unmatched. The V call is TRBV4-1, the J call TRBJ2-5; 11 bases are a match to TRBD2. The sequenced sample consisted of whole blood. The sequence was obtained from an adult who was a healthcare worker with PCR-confirmed SARS-CoV-2 infection or an uninfected control (not recorded which). In DNA, the CDR3 is TGCGCCAGCAGTGAGGGACTAGCGGCTCAAGAGACCCAGTACTTC. This codes for CASSEGLAAQETQYF.